This TCR beta chain is from a study of blood T cell repertoires in COVID-19. The wider study: Both acute and convalescent COVID-19 samples were obtained from the United States, Italy and Spain.

In the source study's methods: Amplification with reference gene primers provided the estimates of nucleated cell counts. Assay: immunoSEQ multiplex PCR; the TCRdb copy retains only in-frame clones and omits some. Clonal size and the V and J genes are those of that table, whereas D and trimming came from the DNA. The sample contains 140,000 or so clones, roughly nine tenths of which appear only once. This CDR3 is 14 amino acids long. Germline CDR1 is SGHRS and CDR2 is YFSETQ. V lost 0 bases and J lost 3, with 10 bases in between. This clone was seen just once. The sequence derives from a woman aged 60-75 years with active COVID-19. Material for sequencing was peripheral blood. The chain recombines TRBV5-1 with TRBJ2-7; D is possibly TRBD2 (5 bases). The DNA for the CDR3 is TGCGCCAGCAGCTTGGATAACGGGATCTACGAGCAGTACTTC. This codes for CASSLDNGIYEQYF.